This TCR beta chain originates from a study of spatial heterogeneity in lung cancer (dated by TCRdb to between 2018 and 2021). The study in broad terms: Beta-chain transcripts were consistently detected in greater numbers than alpha-chain transcripts, which likely reflects a higher abundance of beta-chain transcripts. In the raw uncorrected reads, each unique combination of TCR and UMI appeared on average more than ten times. The study quantitatively compared TCR alpha and beta repertoires across multiple tumor regions, matched nontumor lung and blood in non-small cell lung cancer. Nonsynonymous mutation counts, determined by whole-exome sequencing of tumor tissue, were related to TCR repertoire features. At surgery, hundreds of tumor regions, 61 to 65 matched nontumor lung samples and about 56 PBMC samples were TCR-sequenced for both alpha and beta chains. Broader findings and caveats from the paper: Ubiquitous expanded tumor TCRs were detected in blood more often at tumor resection than at routine follow-up. Additional single-cell paired TCR alpha and beta sequencing was considered necessary to confirm, at a functional level, the hypothesis that regional TCRs recognize regional mutations.

This clonotype has ten or more counts. It has no known antigen specificity. Base qualities are missing; no much larger clone stands one base away. Libraries were made using 5' RACE. The data were produced on a NextSeq 500. The TCR library protocol attached a unique molecular identifier to each TCR cDNA molecule to allow correction of PCR and sequencing errors. On the study's bioinformatics: TCR identification, UMI-based error correction and CDR3 extraction were performed with Decombinator tools. TCRs above a frequency of 2 per 1,000, corresponding to the top 1% of the tumor frequency distribution, were defined as expanded. Renyi diversity was computed with the R vegan package after each repertoire had been subsampled 100 times to 5,000 TCRs. CDR3 similarity networks were constructed using string-kernel similarity of amino acid triplets, with links drawn between CDR3s whose pairwise similarity was above 0.82. Using fastp at Q25 and MiXCR, TCRdb reprocessed the public reads and kept productive beta chains. Entries that share a CDR3 protein sequence are merged under the most common genes and DNA. TCRdb, not the authors, supplied the V and J calls. This sample holds over 10,000 distinct CDR3 sequences; 3.5% to 4% were observed only once. The biggest ten clones account for 35% to 50% of the sample.

The time point label for this specimen denotes: sample taken at primary tumor resection. Samples were obtained from approximately 76 patients with early-stage, untreated non-small cell lung cancer from the lung TRACERx cohort. For TCR sequencing, whole RNA was extracted from tumor and nontumor lung tissue, or from cryopreserved PBMC samples, and no cell sorting was done. Patients were selected for TCR sequencing only if sufficient RNA was available from at least two tumor regions. The clonotype originates from a male donor with early-stage non-small cell lung cancer. The specimen comprised PBMCs, sampled at surgery.

The nucleotide sequence is given as TGTGCCAGCTCACCACGGGAAGTAGAAAGGGCTCAAGAGACCCAGTACTTC. Its protein product is CASSPREVERAQETQYF. Rearrangement joined TRBV18 to TRBJ2-5, with no confidently assigned D gene. The CDR1 and CDR2 encoded by the germline V gene are KGHSH and LQKENI. From the cysteine through the phenylalanine, the CDR3 covers 17 amino acids. Only the CDR3 region is kept as DNA, spanning 51 bases read in frame from base 1. V is cut by 1 base and J by 2 bases, and the space between the germline ends is 17 bases. The CDR3 plus the reference TRBV18 and TRBJ2-5 genes for the other parts give the full variable domain: NAGVMQNPRHLVRRRGQEARLRCSPMKGHSHVYWYRQLPEEGLKFMVYLQKENIIDESGMPKERFSAEFPKEGPSILRIQQVVRGDSAAYFCASSPREVERAQETQYFGPGTRLLVL.